This entry lists 13 T cell receptor beta chains sequenced from one sample in a study of CD8 T cells in Susac syndrome. An amount of RNA that ranged from roughly 0.45 to 1 ug was reverse transcribed with random hexamers. TCRdb reprocessed the immunoSEQ multiplex PCR reads via MiXCR and lists one record per CDR3 protein. The table records about 200,000 distinct CDR3 sequences, 85% to 95% of them present only once. Sequencing was carried out using CD4+ T cells from PBMCs. Receptors originate from a human donor in good health.

V is TRBV27 and J is TRBJ2-7, with 9 bases fitting TRBD2. V dropped 6 bases and J dropped 5; count of bases not matched to a gene: 5. Germline V gene data show CDR1 as MNHEY and CDR2 as SMNVEV (reference sequence). The CDR3 has 13 residues. The CDR3 spells CASRRPSGNEQYV. CDR3 DNA: TGTGCCAGCAGGAGGCCTAGCGGGAACGAGCAGTACGTC.

The genes are TRBV7-9 and TRBJ2-5; D is undetermined. In germline, CDR1 is SEHNR, CDR2 FQNEAQ (reference sequence). Trimming removed 7 bases at V and 3 bases at J, with 15 bases between. This CDR3 is built from 14 residues. The chain's CDR3 is CASTSVSIEETQYF. CDR3 in DNA: TGTGCCAGCACCTCCGTATCGATAGAAGAGACCCAGTACTTC.

This chain uses TRBV12-3 or TRBV12-4 with TRBJ1-5; 7 bases match TRBD1. The ends lost 0 bases at V and 3 bases at J; junction bases unmatched: 11. This CDR3 region has 18 residues. In nucleotides, the CDR3 is TGTGCCAGCAGTTTAGCCCTAGATTGGACAGGCTACAATCAGCCCCAGCATTTT. Its translation: CASSLALDWTGYNQPQHF.

The chain couples TRBV7-2 to TRBJ2-1; no clear D gene. This CDR3 spans 12 amino acids. Trimming pared 5 bases from V and 7 bases from J, leaving 9 bases between. CDR1 and CDR2 from the germline V gene are SGHTA and FQGNSA. CDR3 DNA: TGTGCCAGCAGCCCCGGTGCGAATGAGCAGTTCTTC. Encoded protein: CASSPGANEQFF.

This rearrangement joins TRBV25-1 to TRBJ2-7; D remains unclear. Germline CDR1 is MGHDK and CDR2 is SYGVNS. The CDR3 runs 12 residues. The V end was cut by 4 bases, the J end by 0 bases, with 4 bases between. CDR3 amino acids: CASSVSSYEQYF. CDR3 sequence (DNA): TGTGCCAGCAGTGTAAGCTCCTACGAGCAGTACTTC.

This chain uses TRBV30 with TRBJ1-4; D gene ambiguous. The CDR3 extends over 12 amino acids. Germline V gives CDR1 GTSNPN, CDR2 SVGIG (reference sequence). The V gene lost 4 bases and the J gene lost 1 base, with 4 bases spanning the gap. CDR3 sequence: CAWTLTNEKLFF. The CDR3 DNA follows: TGTGCCTGGACTCTAACTAATGAAAAACTGTTTTTT.

V gene TRBV24-1 combines with J gene TRBJ2-3; no clear D gene. The CDR3 spans 14 residues. Looked up from germline, CDR1 is KGHDR and CDR2 is SFDVKD. Between the trimmed V and J ends, which lost 5 bases and 2 bases, there was a span of 10 bases. Here the CDR3 DNA reads TGTGCCACCAGTGCCAGGTTTGCCACAGATACGCAGTATTTT. Its protein is CATSARFATDTQYF.

The gene calls are TRBV3-1 and TRBJ1-5; no firm D call. The CDR3 is made up of 16 amino acids. Germline V CDR1 and CDR2: LGHDT, YNNKEL (reference sequence). V lost 8 bases, J lost 0 bases, and 17 bases lay in between. The CDR3 nucleotides are TGTGCCAGCGGCTCCGGCGCTGCGAATAGCAATCAGCCCCAGCATTTT. Encoded protein: CASGSGAANSNQPQHF.

CDR3 sequence: CASSLTSVETQYF. In nucleotides, the CDR3 is TGTGCCAGCAGTCTGACTAGCGTTGAGACCCAGTACTTC. The V gene is TRBV12-3 or TRBV12-4, the J gene TRBJ2-5; 8 bases fit TRBD2. The ends lost 5 bases at V and 5 bases at J; junction bases unmatched: 4. CDR3 length equals 13 residues.

The chain joins TRBV3-1 to TRBJ1-1; maybe TRBD1 (5 bases). The germline CDR1 and CDR2 sequences are LGHDT and YNNKEL (reference sequence). CDR3 length equals 13 residues. With 0 bases removed from V and 11 bases from J, the gap between germline ends came to 13 bases. The CDR3 loop reads CASSQERQGMAFF. In DNA form, the CDR3 reads TGTGCCAGCAGCCAAGAGAGGCAGGGAATGGCTTTCTTT.

V is TRBV20-1 and J is TRBJ2-7, with D maybe TRBD1 (6 bases). This CDR3 has 15 residues. Germline V lookup: CDR1 DFQATT, CDR2 SNEGSKA (reference sequence). V was cut by 0 bases and J by 6 bases, with 18 bases left in between. CDR3 in amino acids: CSARDPFRQASEQYF. The CDR3 coding sequence is TGCAGTGCTAGAGATCCGTTTCGACAGGCCTCCGAGCAGTACTTC.

This chain uses TRBV9 with TRBJ2-1; D is ambiguous. V was clipped by 0 bases and J by 9 bases, with 7 bases between them. Germline values: CDR1 SGDLS, CDR2 YYNGEE. The CDR3 spans 12 residues. The CDR3: CASSVGVSEQFF. CDR3 nucleotides: TGTGCCAGCAGCGTAGGGGTCAGTGAGCAGTTCTTC.

The J gene is TRBJ2-1, the V gene TRBV19; TRBD2 matches at 11 bases. After removal of 4 bases from V and 10 bases from J, the junction contained 6 bases not matched to a gene. CDR3 length: 14 residues. Germline V gene lookup returns CDR1 LNHDA and CDR2 SQIVND (reference sequence). Here the CDR3 reads CASSKLAGESEQFF. CDR3 nucleotides: TGTGCCAGTAGTAAACTAGCGGGGGAGAGCGAGCAGTTCTTC.